The 17 T cell receptor beta chains below were found in one sample sequenced in a study of early T cells in non-severe SARS-CoV-2 infection. TCRdb re-called the 5' RACE reads through MiXCR, storing one row per CDR3 protein. The repertoire has tens of thousands of distinct CDR3 sequences, roughly 7.1% of them found once; the top ten carry approximately 4.5%. Input material: whole blood. These receptors were taken from an adult who was a healthcare worker with PCR-confirmed SARS-CoV-2 infection or an uninfected control (not recorded which).

This clonotype showed up just a few times. The genes are TRBV11-2 and TRBJ2-4; the match to TRBD1 covers 12 bases. Germline V gene sequence: CDR1 SGHAT, CDR2 FQNNGV. The CDR3 spans 15 residues. V lost 3 bases, J lost 6 bases, and 3 bases stayed unmatched. CDR3 sequence reads: CASSLGQGALNIQYF. The CDR3 nucleotides read TGTGCCAGCAGCTTGGGACAGGGGGCTTTAAACATTCAGTACTTC.

This clonotype was seen many times. The chain has TRBV5-5 and TRBJ1-2; D might be TRBD1 (6 bases). The germline gives CDR1 SGHKS, CDR2 YYEKEE (reference sequence). The V end was cut by 1 base, the J end by 4 bases, with 14 bases between. The CDR3 extends over 15 amino acids. CDR3 region: CASSLINRVGYGYTF. The DNA of the CDR3 is TGTGCCAGCAGCTTGATTAACAGGGTCGGCTATGGCTACACCTTC.

In its sample, this clonotype was seen a few times. This chain uses TRBV6-5 with TRBJ1-5; D is perhaps TRBD1 (5 bases). The CDR3 consists of 15 residues. Trimming took 4 bases from V and 1 from J, leaving 11 bases between them. The germline CDR1 and CDR2 sequences are MNHEY and SVGAGI. DNA of the CDR3: TGTGCCAGCAGTTCCCAGGGCGAAAGCAATCAGCCCCAGCATTTT. As protein: CASSSQGESNQPQHF.

This clonotype was found many times. This sequence joins TRBV19 and TRBJ1-5; D is undetermined. Trimming shortened V by 7 bases and J by 0 bases, and 13 bases separated the two germline ends. The CDR3 totals 15 residues. The germline V gene has CDR1 LNHDA and CDR2 SQIVND (reference sequence). The CDR3 loop is CASIADGYSNQPQHF. In nucleotides, the CDR3 is TGTGCCAGTATAGCGGACGGGTATAGCAATCAGCCCCAGCATTTT.

This sequence joins TRBV2 and TRBJ1-2; D is undetermined. The germline V and J ends were trimmed by 5 bases and 3 bases, with 7 bases remaining between them. The germline V gene encodes CDR1 SNHLY and CDR2 FYNNEI. The CDR3 has 12 residues. CDR3 amino acids: CASSHRHYGYTF. DNA of the CDR3: TGTGCCAGCAGTCACAGACACTATGGCTACACCTTC.

In its sample, this clonotype was seen a few times. The chain links TRBV6-6 to TRBJ2-7, with D perhaps assigned TRBD1 or TRBD2 (6 bases each). Germline CDR1 is MNHNY and CDR2 is SVGAGI (reference sequence). Deletions cut 1 base from V and 7 bases from J, with 11 bases between. This CDR3 is 13 amino acids long. The CDR3 DNA sequence: TGTGCCAGCAGTTACTGGGGGGCGGAAGAGCAGTACTTC. Translating gives CASSYWGAEEQYF.

This chain joins TRBV11-2 and TRBJ2-7; tentatively, D is TRBD2 (5 bases). V lost 4 bases to trimming and J lost 6 bases, with 19 bases between them. The CDR3 has 15 amino acids. Germline CDR1 and CDR2: SGHAT and FQNNGV. The CDR3 spells CASSSRTLSSSEQYF. In DNA, the CDR3 is TGTGCCAGCAGCTCCAGGACTCTCTCCTCGAGCGAGCAGTACTTC.

This clonotype was detected many times. At one end, the junction sequence differs from germline, possibly due to a read error. The genes are TRBV11-2 and TRBJ2-7; D tentatively fits TRBD1 or TRBD2 (5 bases each). The germline gives CDR1 SGHAT, CDR2 FQNNGV. CDR3 length: 15 residues. For the CDR3, the DNA is TGTGCCAGCAGCTTAGCCGGGACCCAAAACTACCAGCAGTACTTC. Its translation is CASSLAGTQNYQQYF.

The CDR3 loop reads CASSITQSYNEQFF. The CDR3 DNA is TGTGCCAGTAGTATTACCCAGTCATACAATGAGCAGTTCTTC. The V gene is TRBV19, the J gene TRBJ2-1; no firm D call. Germline V lookup: CDR1 LNHDA, CDR2 SQIVND (reference sequence). This CDR3 spans 14 amino acids. V was pared by 3 bases and J by 4 bases, with 10 bases between.

In its sample, this clonotype was seen a few times. The chain carries TRBV3-1 and TRBJ1-5; D is ambiguous. This CDR3 has 15 residues. CDR1 and CDR2 (germline): LGHDT, YNNKEL (reference sequence). V was cut by 5 bases and J by 7 bases, with 18 bases left in between. CDR3 coding DNA: TGTGCCAGCAGCGGACCCTCCCCGCCGGAACAGCCCCAGCATTTT. It codes for CASSGPSPPEQPQHF.

This clonotype was detected many times. CDR3 region: CASRGQTNTGELFF. The CDR3 DNA reads TGTGCCAGCAGGGGACAGACCAACACCGGGGAGCTGTTTTTT. V gene TRBV6-6 combines with J gene TRBJ2-2; the match to TRBD1 covers 7 bases. Germline lookup yields CDR1 MNHNY and CDR2 SVGAGI (reference sequence). This CDR3 is built from 14 residues. Trimming cost V 6 bases and J 2 bases; bases outside gene matches: 3.

The chain links TRBV7-9 to TRBJ1-2, with unresolved D. V gave up 7 bases and J gave up 2 bases, with 17 bases separating them. CDR1 and CDR2 (germline): SEHNR, FQNEAQ (reference sequence). The CDR3 is made up of 15 amino acids. CDR3 nucleotide sequence: TGTGCCAGCACCGATATAGCGGGCACCAACTATGGCTACACCTTC. Its translation is CASTDIAGTNYGYTF.

This clonotype was counted many times. The chain has TRBV7-9 and TRBJ1-2; a possible D gene is TRBD1 (6 bases). Trimming removed 2 bases from V and 4 bases from J, with 14 bases in between. The CDR3 spans 15 residues. Germline V CDR1 and CDR2: SEHNR, FQNEAQ (reference sequence). This CDR3 reads CASSLSGQPFYGYTF. The CDR3 DNA sequence: TGTGCCAGCAGCTTAAGCGGACAGCCCTTCTATGGCTACACCTTC. Together with reference TRBV7-9 and TRBJ1-2, the CDR3 gives the full variable domain: DTGVSQNPRHKITKRGQNVTFRCDPISEHNRLYWYRQTLGQGPEFLTYFQNEAQLEKSRLLSDRFSAERPKGSFSTLEIQRTEQGDSAMYLCASSLSGQPFYGYTFGSGTRLTVV.

Ten or more counts support this clonotype. The chain couples TRBV11-2 to TRBJ2-7; D not resolved. Trimming cost V 1 base and J 7 bases, with 11 bases left between them. CDR1 is SGHAT and CDR2 is FQNNGV in the germline V gene. The CDR3 is 13 amino acids. CDR3: CASSLVTRPEQYF. CDR3 nucleotides: TGTGCCAGCAGCTTAGTGACCCGTCCAGAGCAGTACTTC. The whole variable domain, remainder taken from reference TRBV11-2 and TRBJ2-7, is EAGVAQSPRYKIIEKRQSVAFWCNPISGHATLYWYQQILGQGPKLLIQFQNNGVVDDSQLPKDRFSAERLKGVDSTLKIQPAKLEDSAVYLCASSLVTRPEQYFGPGTRLTVT.

This clonotype is judged medium-sized. The chain has TRBV12-3 or TRBV12-4 and TRBJ2-3; 9 positions agree with TRBD1. CDR3 length: 15 residues. Trimming at V came to 7 bases and at J to 4 bases, leaving 9 bases not matched to a gene. The CDR3 loop is CASTPDRGSADTQYF. For the CDR3, the DNA is TGTGCCAGCACCCCGGACAGGGGAAGCGCAGATACGCAGTATTTT.

This clonotype was counted only a few times. The V call is TRBV6-4, the J call TRBJ1-5; weak D call: TRBD1 (6 bases). The CDR3 covers 16 residues. Trimming removed 3 bases at V and 4 bases at J, with 16 bases between. Germline CDR1 is MRHNA and CDR2 is SNTAGT. CDR3 coding DNA: TGTGCCAGCAGTGAGGGGGCAGGGGTAAGGAATCAGCCCCAGCATTTT. It specifies CASSEGAGVRNQPQHF.

This clonotype occurred a few times. This chain links TRBV20-1 with TRBJ2-5; perhaps D is TRBD1 or TRBD2 (5 bases each). CDR1 is DFQATT, CDR2 SNEGSKA, per germline (reference sequence). The CDR3 is 14 residues long. V was clipped by 1 base and J by 3 bases, with 12 bases between them. The CDR3 spells CSARANQGEETQYF. The CDR3, as DNA: TGCAGTGCTAGAGCGAATCAGGGAGAAGAGACCCAGTACTTC.